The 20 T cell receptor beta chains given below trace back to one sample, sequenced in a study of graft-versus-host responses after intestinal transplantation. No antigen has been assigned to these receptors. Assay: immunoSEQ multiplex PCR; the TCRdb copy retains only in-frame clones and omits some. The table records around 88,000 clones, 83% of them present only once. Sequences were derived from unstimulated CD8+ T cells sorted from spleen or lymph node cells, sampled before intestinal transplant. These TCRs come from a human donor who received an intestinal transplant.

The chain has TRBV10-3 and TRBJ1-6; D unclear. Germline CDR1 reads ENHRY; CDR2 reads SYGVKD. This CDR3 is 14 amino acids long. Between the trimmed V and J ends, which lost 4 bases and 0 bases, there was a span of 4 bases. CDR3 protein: CAISASSYNSPLHF. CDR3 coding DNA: TGTGCCATCAGTGCCAGCTCCTATAATTCACCCCTCCACTTT.

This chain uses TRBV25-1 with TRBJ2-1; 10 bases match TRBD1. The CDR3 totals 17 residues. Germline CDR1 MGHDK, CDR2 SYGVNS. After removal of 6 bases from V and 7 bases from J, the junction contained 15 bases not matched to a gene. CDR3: CASRTGTGVELTNEQFF. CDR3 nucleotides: TGTGCCAGCAGGACCGGGACAGGGGTTGAACTTACGAATGAGCAGTTCTTC.

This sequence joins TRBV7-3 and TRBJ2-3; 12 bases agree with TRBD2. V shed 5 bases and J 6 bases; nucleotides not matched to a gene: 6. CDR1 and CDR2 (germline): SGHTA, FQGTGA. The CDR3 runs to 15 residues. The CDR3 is CASSRGTSGLDTQYF. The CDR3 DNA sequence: TGTGCCAGCAGCCGTGGGACTAGCGGGTTGGATACGCAGTATTTT. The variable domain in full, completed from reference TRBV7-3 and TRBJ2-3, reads GAGVSQTPSNKVTEKGKYVELRCDPISGHTALYWYRQSLGQGPEFLIYFQGTGAADDSGLPNDRFFAVRPEGSVSTLKIQRTERGDSAVYLCASSRGTSGLDTQYFGPGTRLTVL.

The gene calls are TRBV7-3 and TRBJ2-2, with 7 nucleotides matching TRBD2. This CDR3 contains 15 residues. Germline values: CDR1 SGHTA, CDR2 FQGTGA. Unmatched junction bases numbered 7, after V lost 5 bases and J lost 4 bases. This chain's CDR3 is CASSPTSESTGELFF. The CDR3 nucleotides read TGTGCCAGCAGCCCTACTAGCGAGAGCACCGGGGAGCTGTTTTTT. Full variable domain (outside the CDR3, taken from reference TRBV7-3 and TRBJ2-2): GAGVSQTPSNKVTEKGKYVELRCDPISGHTALYWYRQSLGQGPEFLIYFQGTGAADDSGLPNDRFFAVRPEGSVSTLKIQRTERGDSAVYLCASSPTSESTGELFFGEGSRLTVL.

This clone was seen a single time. The CDR3 DNA reads as TGTGCCAGCAGCTTAAGAGGGGACAGCTACGAGCAGTACTTC. Encoded protein: CASSLRGDSYEQYF. This chain connects TRBV11-2 to TRBJ2-7; 7 bases are shared with TRBD1. This CDR3 is 14 amino acids long. J was trimmed by 3 bases and V by 2 bases; bases with no gene match: 4. From germline, CDR1 is SGHAT and CDR2 FQNNGV.

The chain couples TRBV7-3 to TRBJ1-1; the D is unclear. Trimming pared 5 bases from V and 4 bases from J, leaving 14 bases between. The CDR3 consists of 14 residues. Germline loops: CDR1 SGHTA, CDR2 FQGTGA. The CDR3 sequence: CASSPDSSPTEAFF. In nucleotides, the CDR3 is TGTGCCAGCAGCCCAGACTCTTCCCCCACTGAAGCTTTCTTT.

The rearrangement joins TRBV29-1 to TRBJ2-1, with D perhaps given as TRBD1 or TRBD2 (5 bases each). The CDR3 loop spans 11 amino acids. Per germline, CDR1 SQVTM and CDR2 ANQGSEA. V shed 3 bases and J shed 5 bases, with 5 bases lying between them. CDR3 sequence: CSVEGDNEQFF. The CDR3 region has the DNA TGCAGCGTTGAGGGGGACAATGAGCAGTTCTTC.

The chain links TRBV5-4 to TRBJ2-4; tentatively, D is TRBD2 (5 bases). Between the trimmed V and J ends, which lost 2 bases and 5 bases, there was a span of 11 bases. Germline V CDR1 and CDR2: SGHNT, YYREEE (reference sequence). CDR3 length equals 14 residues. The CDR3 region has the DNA TGTGCCAGCAGCTTTTGGCAGGAGGAAAACATTCAGTACTTC. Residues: CASSFWQEENIQYF.

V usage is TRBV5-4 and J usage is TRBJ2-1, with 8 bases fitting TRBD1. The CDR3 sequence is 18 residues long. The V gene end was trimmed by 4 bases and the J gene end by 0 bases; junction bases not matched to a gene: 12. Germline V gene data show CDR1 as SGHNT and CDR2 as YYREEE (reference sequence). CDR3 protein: CASSGTGQGPSSYNEQFF. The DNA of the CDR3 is TGTGCCAGCAGCGGGACAGGACAAGGTCCAAGCTCCTACAATGAGCAGTTCTTC.

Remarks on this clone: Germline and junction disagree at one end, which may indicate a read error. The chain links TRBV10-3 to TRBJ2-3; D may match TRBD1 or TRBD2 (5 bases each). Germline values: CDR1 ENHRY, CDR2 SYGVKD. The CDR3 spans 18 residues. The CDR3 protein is CAISELPTAALAVERTHF. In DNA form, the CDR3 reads TGTGCCATCAGTGAGTTGCCGACAGCGGCCCTAGCTGTGGAGAGGACGCATTTT.

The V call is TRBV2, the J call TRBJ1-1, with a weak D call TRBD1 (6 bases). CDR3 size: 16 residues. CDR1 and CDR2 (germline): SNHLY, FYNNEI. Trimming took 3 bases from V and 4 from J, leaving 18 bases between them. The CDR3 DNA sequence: TGTGCCAGCAGTGATTGGATGGGGGGGGCGAGCACTGAAGCTTTCTTT. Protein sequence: CASSDWMGGASTEAFF.

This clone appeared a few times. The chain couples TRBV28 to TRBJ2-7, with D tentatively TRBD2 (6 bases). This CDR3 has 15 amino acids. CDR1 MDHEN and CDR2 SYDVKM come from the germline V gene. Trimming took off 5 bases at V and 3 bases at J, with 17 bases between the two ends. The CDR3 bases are TGTGCCAGCAGTCGGGAGACTAGTCAAAACTACGAGCAGTACTTC. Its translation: CASSRETSQNYEQYF.

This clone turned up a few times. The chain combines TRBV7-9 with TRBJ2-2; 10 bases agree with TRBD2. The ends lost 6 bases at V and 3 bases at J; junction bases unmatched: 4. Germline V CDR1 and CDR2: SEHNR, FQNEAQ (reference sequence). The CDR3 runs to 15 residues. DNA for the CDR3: TGTGCCAGCAGTTTGAGCGGGAGGGACACCGGGGAGCTGTTTTTT. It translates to CASSLSGRDTGELFF. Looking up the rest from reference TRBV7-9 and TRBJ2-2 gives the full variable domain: DTGVSQNPRHKITKRGQNVTFRCDPISEHNRLYWYRQTLGQGPEFLTYFQNEAQLEKSRLLSDRFSAERPKGSFSTLEIQRTEQGDSAMYLCASSLSGRDTGELFFGEGSRLTVL.

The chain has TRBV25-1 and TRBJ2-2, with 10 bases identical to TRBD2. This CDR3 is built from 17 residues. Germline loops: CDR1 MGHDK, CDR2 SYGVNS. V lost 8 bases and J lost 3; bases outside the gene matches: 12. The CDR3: CASQGRAGGQYTGELFF. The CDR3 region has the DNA TGTGCCAGCCAGGGACGAGCGGGGGGGCAATACACCGGGGAGCTGTTTTTT.

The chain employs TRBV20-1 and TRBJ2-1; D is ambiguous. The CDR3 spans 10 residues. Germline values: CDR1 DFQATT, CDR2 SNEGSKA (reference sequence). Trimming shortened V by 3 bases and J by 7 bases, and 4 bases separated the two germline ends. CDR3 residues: CSARENEQFF. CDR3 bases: TGCAGTGCTAGGGAGAATGAGCAGTTCTTC.

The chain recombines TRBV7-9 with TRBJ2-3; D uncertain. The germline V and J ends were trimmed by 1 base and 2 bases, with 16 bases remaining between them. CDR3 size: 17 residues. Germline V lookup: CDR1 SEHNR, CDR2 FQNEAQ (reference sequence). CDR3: CASSLGGQEEFTDTQYF. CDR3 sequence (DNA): TGTGCCAGCAGCTTAGGCGGCCAAGAGGAGTTCACAGATACGCAGTATTTT. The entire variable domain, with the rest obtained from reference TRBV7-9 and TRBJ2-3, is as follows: DTGVSQNPRHKITKRGQNVTFRCDPISEHNRLYWYRQTLGQGPEFLTYFQNEAQLEKSRLLSDRFSAERPKGSFSTLEIQRTEQGDSAMYLCASSLGGQEEFTDTQYFGPGTRLTVL.

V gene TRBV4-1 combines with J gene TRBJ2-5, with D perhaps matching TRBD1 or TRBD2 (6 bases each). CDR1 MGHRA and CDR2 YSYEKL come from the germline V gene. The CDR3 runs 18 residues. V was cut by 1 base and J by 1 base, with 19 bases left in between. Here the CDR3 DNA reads TGCGCCAGCAGCCAAGGCGCGTGGGCGGGGACAATCCAAGAGACCCAGTACTTC. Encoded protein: CASSQGAWAGTIQETQYF.

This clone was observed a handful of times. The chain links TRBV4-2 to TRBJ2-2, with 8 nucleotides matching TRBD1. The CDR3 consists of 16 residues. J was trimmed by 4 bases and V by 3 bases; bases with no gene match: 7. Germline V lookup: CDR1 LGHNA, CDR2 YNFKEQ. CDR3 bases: TGTGCCAGCAGCCACGGACAGGGCGTCGGCACCGGGGAGCTGTTTTTT. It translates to CASSHGQGVGTGELFF.

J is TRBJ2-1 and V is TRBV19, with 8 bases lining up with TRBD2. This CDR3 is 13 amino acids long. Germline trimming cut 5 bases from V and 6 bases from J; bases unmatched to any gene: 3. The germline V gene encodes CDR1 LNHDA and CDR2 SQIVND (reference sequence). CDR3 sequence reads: CASSDGTSNEQFF. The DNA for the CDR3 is TGTGCCAGTAGTGACGGGACTAGCAATGAGCAGTTCTTC.

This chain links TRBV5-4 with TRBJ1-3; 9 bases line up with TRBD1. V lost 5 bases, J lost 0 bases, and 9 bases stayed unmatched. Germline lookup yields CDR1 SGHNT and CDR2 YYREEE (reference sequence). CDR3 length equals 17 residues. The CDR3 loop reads CASSPGTGLSSGNTIYF. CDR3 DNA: TGTGCCAGCAGTCCCGGGACAGGGCTTTCCTCTGGAAACACCATATATTTT.